A single sample gave rise to the 20 T cell receptor beta chains below, sequenced in a study of T cell responses to AZD1222 COVID-19 vaccine (dated by TCRdb to 2020 to 2022). The time point label, read with the paper, signifies: baseline before first vaccination. The receptor library was made with the immunoSEQ multiplex PCR assay. TCRdb carries this immuneACCESS record with in-frame sequences only. Its versions omit some clonotypes, under half of them owing to an unresolved V gene in the studies checked, with the rest unexplained. The sample records approximately 130,000 clones, more than 85% of which are singletons. The ten largest make up about 1% of the sample. Specimen: peripheral blood, collected on day 0 of AZD1222 vaccination. The receptors derive from an adult in good health.

The J gene is TRBJ1-6, the V gene TRBV4-2; D not resolved. Per germline, CDR1 LGHNA and CDR2 YNFKEQ. This CDR3 spans 16 amino acids. The ends were cut back, 0 bases at V and 8 bases at J, with 14 bases in the middle. CDR3: CASSQEEGAVDSPLHF. CDR3 DNA sequence: TGTGCCAGCAGCCAAGAGGAGGGCGCGGTGGATTCACCCCTCCACTTT.

The genes are TRBV6-1 and TRBJ1-1; possibly TRBD1 for D (5 bases). This CDR3 has 13 residues. Germline loops: CDR1 MNHNS, CDR2 SASEGT. Trimming cost V 1 base and J 6 bases, with 9 bases left between them. DNA of the CDR3: TGTGCCAGCAGTGAAGTGGGGGGGGCTGAAGCTTTCTTT. Its protein product is CASSEVGGAEAFF.

The V gene is TRBV18, the J gene TRBJ1-1; D is possibly TRBD1 (6 bases). The CDR3 consists of 16 residues. Germline loops: CDR1 KGHSH, CDR2 LQKENI. Trimming removed 5 bases from V and 5 bases from J, with 21 bases in between. The CDR3, as DNA: TGTGCCAGCTCATCCAGACAGGCCACGACTGGGACTGAAGCTTTCTTT. Amino acid sequence: CASSSRQATTGTEAFF.

This clone was detected only a few times. The chain is built from TRBV13 and TRBJ1-2, with 11 bases that match TRBD1. The ends lost 5 bases at V and 0 bases at J; junction bases unmatched: 8. The CDR3 has 17 residues. The V gene's germline CDR1 is PRHDT and CDR2 FYEKMQ (reference sequence). This CDR3 reads CASSNGQGADPNYGYTF. The CDR3 DNA follows: TGTGCCAGCAGCAACGGACAGGGGGCGGACCCTAACTATGGCTACACCTTC.

CDR3 sequence reads: CASSQDLAPSAGEQYF. The CDR3 DNA reads TGTGCCAGCAGCCAAGATCTTGCTCCCTCGGCGGGGGAGCAGTACTTC. The V and J genes are TRBV3-1 (or the pseudogene TRBV3-2) and TRBJ2-7; TRBD2 might be the D (6 bases). With 0 bases removed from V and 7 bases from J, the gap between germline ends came to 19 bases. This CDR3 contains 16 residues. Per germline, CDR1 LGHDT and CDR2 YNNKEL (reference sequence).

The V call is TRBV10-3, the J call TRBJ2-1, with 11 nucleotides matching TRBD2. The CDR3 consists of 17 residues. Germline V gene sequence: CDR1 ENHRY, CDR2 SYGVKD. V gave up 6 bases and J gave up 7 bases; unmatched junction bases: 14. The CDR3 DNA follows: TGTGCCATCAGAAGCTTTAGTCTAGCGGGGGGCAGGAATGAGCAGTTCTTC. As protein: CAIRSFSLAGGRNEQFF.

The chain couples TRBV6-5 to TRBJ2-3; unclear D gene. The CDR3 extends over 13 amino acids. CDR1 and CDR2 from the germline V gene are MNHEY and SVGAGI. The V gene lost 1 base and the J gene lost 14 bases, with 16 bases spanning the gap. CDR3 loop: CASSYFKATSLYF. The DNA for the CDR3 is TGTGCCAGCAGTTACTTTAAGGCCACGAGTTTGTATTTT.

To note about this clone: In the same sample, other DNA sequences code for this CDR3. J is TRBJ2-2 and V is TRBV2; D gene uncertain. The CDR3 runs to 10 residues. In germline, CDR1 is SNHLY, CDR2 FYNNEI. V lost 9 bases and J 4 bases, leaving 3 bases between the germline ends. CDR3 DNA: TGTGCCAGTCGCACCGGGGAGCTGTTTTTT. This gives the protein CASRTGELFF.

The gene calls are TRBV7-9 and TRBJ1-6; tentatively, D is TRBD1 (5 bases). This CDR3 contains 18 residues. Germline loops: CDR1 SEHNR, CDR2 FQNEAQ (reference sequence). The V gene lost 0 bases and the J gene lost 2 bases, with 14 bases spanning the gap. The CDR3 loop reads CASSLAGRQLTYNSPLHF. In nucleotides, the CDR3 is TGTGCCAGCAGCTTAGCGGGTCGACAGTTGACCTATAATTCACCCCTCCACTTT.

This chain connects TRBV10-3 to TRBJ2-1; 8 nucleotides align to TRBD1. Germline CDR1 and CDR2: ENHRY and SYGVKD. The CDR3 covers 15 residues. The junction had 5 bases not matched to a gene; V was cut back by 2 bases and J by 5 bases. DNA for the CDR3: TGTGCCATCAGTGAGAAGCAGGGGGCCAACAATGAGCAGTTCTTC. As protein: CAISEKQGANNEQFF.

This sequence joins TRBV5-8 and TRBJ1-2; possibly TRBD1 for D (6 bases). The germline V gene has CDR1 SGHTS and CDR2 YDEGEE. The V and J ends lost 3 bases and 2 bases respectively, with 23 bases between them. This CDR3 is 18 amino acids long. CDR3 sequence reads: CASSWRTAEAQGNYGYTF. CDR3 bases: TGTGCCAGCAGCTGGCGGACAGCCGAAGCCCAGGGAAACTATGGCTACACCTTC.

The CDR3 DNA reads as TGTGCCAGCCACCAGCGGGGGGGCCCCTACAATGAGCAGTTCTTC. Protein: CASHQRGGPYNEQFF. The chain is built from TRBV6-5 and TRBJ2-1; 10 bases match TRBD2. Looked up from germline, CDR1 is MNHEY and CDR2 is SVGAGI. This CDR3 contains 15 residues. Losses at the gene ends were 8 bases for V and 2 bases for J; bases not matched to a gene: 6.

This clone was counted once. The rearrangement links TRBV5-1 to TRBJ1-1, with a tentative D call TRBD1 (5 bases). The CDR3 loop spans 12 amino acids. Germline V CDR1 and CDR2: SGHRS, YFSETQ. The V end lost 6 bases, the J end lost 7 bases, and 13 bases lay between the germline ends. Here the CDR3 reads CASTGTGGEAFF. CDR3 nucleotides: TGCGCCAGCACGGGGACTGGGGGTGAAGCTTTCTTT. Using reference TRBV5-1 and TRBJ1-1 for the parts outside the CDR3, the full variable domain is KAGVTQTPRYLIKTRGQQVTLSCSPISGHRSVSWYQQTPGQGLQFLFEYFSETQRNKGNFPGRFSGRQFSNSRSEMNVSTLELGDSALYLCASTGTGGEAFFGQGTRLTVV.

The V and J genes are TRBV2 and TRBJ2-7, with a tentative D call TRBD1 (5 bases). CDR3 size: 12 residues. The V gene lost 6 bases and the J gene lost 4 bases, with 10 bases spanning the gap. From germline, CDR1 is SNHLY and CDR2 FYNNEI. CDR3 residues: CASRGADYEQYF. The CDR3 DNA reads as TGTGCCAGCAGAGGGGCCGATTACGAGCAGTACTTC.

The rearrangement joins TRBV25-1 to TRBJ1-1; TRBD1 matches 9 bases. CDR1 is MGHDK, CDR2 SYGVNS, per germline. Losses at the gene ends were 2 bases for V and 3 bases for J; bases not matched to a gene: 1. The CDR3 is 14 residues long. The CDR3 is CASSERDRDTEAFF. CDR3 nucleotides: TGTGCCAGCAGTGAAAGGGACAGGGACACTGAAGCTTTCTTT.

The chain is built from TRBV13 and TRBJ1-2; D unresolved. Germline CDR1 is PRHDT and CDR2 is FYEKMQ (reference sequence). This CDR3 has 15 residues. Trimming cost V 0 bases and J 0 bases, with 8 bases left between them. The CDR3 loop is CASSLGTGSNYGYTF. The CDR3 bases are TGTGCCAGCAGCTTAGGGACCGGGTCTAACTATGGCTACACCTTC.

The chain couples TRBV11-2 to TRBJ1-2; D ambiguous. Germline loops: CDR1 SGHAT, CDR2 FQNNGV. The length of the CDR3 is 13 residues. The ends were cut back, 1 base at V and 4 bases at J, with 7 bases in the middle. In nucleotides, the CDR3 is TGTGCCAGCAGCTTAGGAGGGATCTATGGCTACACCTTC. It encodes CASSLGGIYGYTF.

This chain links TRBV6-1 with TRBJ1-1; tentative D call: TRBD1 (5 bases). Per the germline V gene, CDR1 is MNHNS and CDR2 is SASEGT. With 3 bases removed from V and 2 bases from J, the gap between germline ends came to 7 bases. There are 13 residues in the CDR3. The CDR3 nucleotides are TGTGCCAGCAGTGAGGGGGGTAACACTGAAGCTTTCTTT. Translated: CASSEGGNTEAFF.

The rearrangement uses TRBV3-1 (or the pseudogene TRBV3-2) and TRBJ2-5; 8 nucleotides align to TRBD2. This CDR3 has 14 residues. CDR1 LGHDT and CDR2 YNNKEL come from the germline V gene (reference sequence). Trimming cost V 0 bases and J 4 bases; bases outside gene matches: 1. CDR3 amino acids: CASSQEAGAETQYF. DNA of the CDR3: TGTGCCAGCAGCCAAGAAGCGGGGGCAGAGACCCAGTACTTC.

The chain links TRBV15 to TRBJ1-2, with 9 nucleotides matching TRBD1. V dropped 0 bases and J dropped 5; count of bases not matched to a gene: 10. Germline assignment: CDR1 LNHNV and CDR2 YYDKDF (reference sequence). CDR3 length: 17 residues. CDR3 protein: CATSRDRLGQGVYGYTF. The CDR3 nucleotides are TGTGCCACCAGCAGAGATAGGCTGGGACAGGGTGTTTATGGCTACACCTTC.